These T cell receptor beta chains were read from a single sample in a study of T cells in tumors after PD-1 blockade. Here immunoSEQ multiplex PCR was the method, and the copy in TCRdb shows in-frame clones only, minus some. The repertoire holds around 14,000 clones, about 63% seen once, with about 30% in the top ten. This material consisted of tumor tissue, taken after anti-PD-1 treatment. The receptors were gathered from a human donor with cutaneous squamous cell carcinoma. The CDR3 runs from the conserved cysteine through the conserved F or W. The D gene is left open where the match is weak. Clone sizes are given selectively: once, few, many, or a class where the clone is expanded.

>TRBJ1-6|.|TRBV28|few
CASSFPAAVNSPLHF
TGTGCCAGCAGTTTCCCGGCAGCTGTGAATTCACCCCTCCACTTT
>TRBJ2-5|TRBD2|TRBV7-3|few
CASSLSGGIETQYF
TGTGCCAGCAGCTTATCCGGGGGGATAGAGACCCAGTACTTC
>TRBJ2-7|TRBD1|TRBV5-6|.
CASSELKGQGAWEQYF
TGTGCCAGCAGCGAACTAAAAGGACAGGGGGCGTGGGAGCAGTACTTC
>TRBJ1-5|.|TRBV7-2|.
CASSTRGGSNQPQHF
TGTGCCAGCAGCACCAGAGGGGGAAGCAATCAGCCCCAGCATTTT
>TRBJ1-6|.|TRBV9|.
CASSTYPGNSPLHF
TGTGCCAGCAGCACCTATCCCGGGAATTCACCCCTCCACTTT
>TRBJ2-2|TRBD1|TRBV30|.
CAWRLSGTGGTGELFF
TGTGCCTGGAGGCTCTCTGGGACAGGGGGAACCGGGGAGCTGTTTTTT
>TRBJ2-7|.|TRBV6-5|.
CASRLGRSYEQYF
TGTGCCAGCAGGCTGGGACGGTCCTACGAGCAGTACTTC
>TRBJ2-6|TRBD1|TRBV28|.
CASRQTGIGANVLTF
TGTGCCAGCAGACAGACAGGGATTGGGGCCAACGTCCTGACTTTC
>TRBJ1-2|.|TRBV4-2|medium-sized
CASSQVGTDLDYIGYTF
TGTGCCAGCAGCCAAGTTGGTACAGATCTGGACTATATAGGCTACACCTTC
>TRBJ2-7|TRBD2|TRBV28|.
CASTRLAGSYEQYF
TGTGCCAGCACCAGACTAGCGGGGTCCTACGAGCAGTACTTC
>TRBJ2-1|TRBD2|TRBV5-1|.
CASSLGLAGVRQYNEQFF
TGCGCCAGCAGCTTGGGGCTAGCGGGAGTCCGACAATACAATGAGCAGTTCTTC
>TRBJ2-6|TRBD1|TRBV30|.
CAWSGLWTGGLSGANVLTF
TGTGCCTGGAGTGGGCTTTGGACAGGGGGGCTCTCTGGGGCCAACGTCCTGACTTTC
>TRBJ1-2|TRBD1|TRBV28|medium-sized
CASSLAQTGTGDHYGYTF
TGTGCCAGCAGTTTGGCTCAAACCGGGACAGGGGACCACTATGGCTACACCTTC
>TRBJ2-7|TRBD1|TRBV19|.
CASSIGGQGKEQYF
TGTGCCAGTAGTATAGGAGGACAGGGGAAAGAGCAGTACTTC
>TRBJ2-7|.|TRBV7-2|once
CASSLLGEVSYEQYF
TGTGCCAGCAGCCTCTTGGGGGAGGTCTCCTACGAGCAGTACTTC
>TRBJ2-7|.|TRBV5-1|.
CASSQQVQGLEQYF
TGCGCCAGCAGCCAACAAGTACAGGGTCTGGAGCAGTACTTC
>TRBJ2-1|TRBD1|TRBV4-2|.
CASSQEGQGGNEQFF
TGTGCCAGCAGCCAAGAGGGACAGGGGGGGAATGAGCAGTTCTTC
>TRBJ1-2|.|TRBV6-2/TRBV6-3|.
CASSYMGYGYTF
TGTGCCAGCAGTTACATGGGCTATGGCTACACCTTC
>TRBJ1-5|.|TRBV4-2|.
CASSQVRDARQNQPQHF
TGTGCCAGCAGCCAAGTCCGGGACGCAAGACAAAATCAGCCCCAGCATTTT
>TRBJ2-2|TRBD2|TRBV6-5|.
CASSSPGLRNTGELFF
TGTGCCAGCAGTTCCCCGGGACTACGGAACACCGGGGAGCTGTTTTTT
>TRBJ1-2|.|TRBV12-3/TRBV12-4|.
CASLTGANYGYTF
TGTGCCAGTCTCACGGGGGCTAACTATGGCTACACCTTC
>TRBJ1-5|.|TRBV19|.
CASKGQGLAPQHF
TGTGCCAGTAAGGGGCAGGGGCTAGCGCCCCAGCATTTT
>TRBJ2-7|TRBD1|TRBV19|once
CASSREPPGTGGNYEQYF
TGTGCCAGTAGCCGTGAACCGCCCGGGACAGGGGGCAATTACGAGCAGTACTTC
>TRBJ1-2|.|TRBV4-2|.
CASSQDGEVYGYTF
TGTGCCAGCAGCCAGGACGGCGAAGTCTATGGCTACACCTTC
>TRBJ2-2|.|TRBV18|.
CASSRPGPTNTGELFF
TGTGCCAGCTCAAGGCCGGGGCCGACGAACACCGGGGAGCTGTTTTTT
>TRBJ1-2|.|TRBV5-4|once
CASSPNLGGEVYGYTF
TGTGCCAGCAGCCCCAATCTGGGAGGGGAGGTATATGGCTACACCTTC
>TRBJ2-7|TRBD2|TRBV28|.
CASSLTSDYEQYF
TGTGCCAGCAGTTTAACTAGCGACTACGAGCAGTACTTC
>TRBJ2-2|.|TRBV24-1|.
CATSVSGAGGELFF
TGTGCCACCAGTGTTTCAGGTGCAGGCGGGGAGCTGTTTTTT
>TRBJ2-2|.|TRBV5-4|.
CASSLYSGTGELFF
TGTGCCAGCAGCTTGTATTCCGGCACCGGGGAGCTGTTTTTT
>TRBJ2-7|.|TRBV3-1/TRBV3-2|few
CASSQSWEPYEQYF
TGTGCCAGCAGCCAATCCTGGGAACCCTACGAGCAGTACTTC
>TRBJ1-1|TRBD1|TRBV7-2|.
CASSLAGTGRGNTEAFF
TGTGCCAGCAGCTTAGCCGGGACAGGGAGGGGAAACACTGAAGCTTTCTTT
>TRBJ2-3|.|TRBV18|.
CASSPHPRDTQYF
TGTGCCAGCTCACCCCACCCCCGAGATACGCAGTATTTT
>TRBJ2-1|.|TRBV7-3|few
CASSLSGANEQFF
TGTGCCAGCAGCTTGTCAGGGGCCAATGAGCAGTTCTTC
>TRBJ2-7|TRBD1|TRBV20-1|.
CSASWQGVSYEQYF
TGCAGTGCTAGTTGGCAGGGGGTCTCCTACGAGCAGTACTTC
>TRBJ2-7|.|TRBV28|once
CASSYGGQLKEQYF
TGTGCCAGCAGTTACGGCGGACAGCTGAAAGAGCAGTACTTC
>TRBJ2-3|TRBD2|TRBV7-7|.
CASSSGTSGRITDTQYF
TGTGCTAGCAGCTCCGGGACTAGCGGGAGAATAACAGATACGCAGTATTTT
>TRBJ2-2|.|TRBV27|.
CASSLRVGELFF
TGTGCCAGCAGTTTACGGGTCGGGGAGCTGTTTTTT
>TRBJ2-1|TRBD2|TRBV19|.
CASSSTGTSGNEQFF
TGTGCCAGTAGCTCAACCGGGACTAGCGGGAATGAGCAGTTCTTC
>TRBJ2-3|.|TRBV7-9|few
CASSLDGRDTQYF
TGTGCCAGCAGCTTAGACGGTCGGGATACGCAGTATTTT